This T cell receptor (beta chain) is from a study of T cell changes during pregnancy in multiple sclerosis. The junction had 11 bases not matched to a gene; V was cut back by 5 bases and J by 7 bases. Germline assignment: CDR1 GTSNPN and CDR2 SVGIG (reference sequence). This CDR3 has 15 amino acids. The method was immunoSEQ multiplex PCR; TCRdb's version includes in-frame clones alone and lacks a portion of them. Altogether some 38,000 clones are present, 88% being singletons, with the ten largest covering approximately 6.8%. The sequences come from CD8+ T cells from peripheral blood mononuclear cells, collected in the third trimester of pregnancy. The chain combines TRBV30 with TRBJ2-2, with 9 bases matching TRBD1. The source of this sequence is a female donor with multiple sclerosis, enrolled in a pregnancy study. The CDR3 loop is CAWDHTGGANGELFF. CDR3 DNA sequence: TGTGCCTGGGATCATACAGGGGGCGCAAACGGGGAGCTGTTTTTT.